A single sample gave rise to the 32 T cell receptor beta chains below, sequenced in a study of T cell changes during pregnancy in multiple sclerosis. Here immunoSEQ multiplex PCR was the method, and the copy in TCRdb shows in-frame clones only, minus some. The sample lists some 80,000 clones; 92% were seen once. Sequences were derived from peripheral blood, sampled before pregnancy. The receptors here all came from a female donor with multiple sclerosis, enrolled in a pregnancy study.

This clone was observed a few times. The gene calls are TRBV9 and TRBJ1-4, with 7 bases lining up with TRBD1. Trimming at V came to 1 base and at J to 2 bases, leaving 2 bases not matched to a gene. CDR3 length: 15 amino acids. Per the germline V gene, CDR1 is SGDLS and CDR2 is YYNGEE. The CDR3 is CASSVTGDTNEKLFF. CDR3 nucleotides: TGTGCCAGCAGCGTAACAGGGGACACTAATGAAAAACTGTTTTTT.

V and J are TRBV20-1 and TRBJ2-7; D unresolved. From germline, CDR1 is DFQATT and CDR2 SNEGSKA (reference sequence). This CDR3 region has 11 residues. Trimming took off 3 bases at V and 6 bases at J, with 9 bases between the two ends. The CDR3 bases are TGCAGTGCTAGCAGTGGTTTCGAGCAGTACTTC. Translating it yields CSASSGFEQYF.

In its sample, this clone was seen once. The chain has TRBV13 and TRBJ2-7; tentatively, D is TRBD2 (6 bases). The V end was cut by 2 bases, the J end by 0 bases, with 8 bases between. The CDR3 spans 14 residues. CDR1 is PRHDT, CDR2 FYEKMQ, per germline (reference sequence). The CDR3 here is CASSLSGDSYEQYF. The CDR3, as DNA: TGTGCCAGCAGCTTATCGGGGGACTCCTACGAGCAGTACTTC.

The CDR3 DNA reads as TGTGCCAGCAGTGGAGGGTCACCCCTCCACTTT. Protein: CASSGGSPLHF. V usage is TRBV25-1 and J usage is TRBJ1-6; no reliable D call. In germline, CDR1 is MGHDK, CDR2 SYGVNS. V gave up 4 bases and J gave up 10 bases, with 5 bases separating them. The CDR3 spans 11 residues.

This chain's CDR3 is CASRPAPSMNTEAFF. The CDR3 DNA sequence: TGTGCCAGCAGGCCCGCCCCTAGTATGAACACTGAAGCTTTCTTT. The V call is TRBV27, the J call TRBJ1-1; D remains ambiguous. The CDR3 consists of 15 residues. Between the trimmed V and J ends, which lost 6 bases and 0 bases, there was a span of 14 bases. CDR1 and CDR2 (germline): MNHEY, SMNVEV (reference sequence).

CDR3 region: CASSLTSGVYDTQYF. CDR3 coding DNA: TGTGCCAGCAGTTTAACTAGCGGGGTTTACGATACGCAGTATTTT. The V call is TRBV27, the J call TRBJ2-3; 10 bases line up with TRBD2. The CDR3 consists of 15 residues. Germline V gene sequence: CDR1 MNHEY, CDR2 SMNVEV (reference sequence). With V trimmed by 2 bases and J by 6 bases, 5 bases remained unmatched.

V is TRBV7-8 and J is TRBJ1-4, with D maybe TRBD1 (5 bases). With 5 bases removed from V and 2 bases from J, the gap between germline ends came to 24 bases. There are 19 residues in the CDR3. Germline V gives CDR1 SGHVS, CDR2 FQNEAQ. The CDR3 region is CASSEPIGGGFSTNEKLFF. The CDR3 bases are TGTGCCAGCAGCGAACCTATCGGGGGGGGTTTTTCGACTAATGAAAAACTGTTTTTT.

This clone appeared a single time. The genes are TRBV5-6 and TRBJ2-5; 9 bases align to TRBD2. The length of the CDR3 is 16 residues. The trim removed 1 base at V and 5 bases at J, leaving 9 bases unmatched. Germline assignment: CDR1 SGHDT and CDR2 YYEEEE. For the CDR3, the DNA is TGTGCCAGCAGCTTGAACAGCGGGGGGATCTGGGAGACCCAGTACTTC. It yields the protein CASSLNSGGIWETQYF.

V is TRBV6-1 and J is TRBJ1-6, with TRBD1 matching over 7 bases. This CDR3 spans 19 amino acids. The junction had 19 bases not matched to a gene; V was cut back by 4 bases and J by 7 bases. The germline CDR1 and CDR2 sequences are MNHNS and SASEGT. The CDR3 nucleotides read TGTGCCAGCAGTGGGTTAGGGTTTTCTGTGACAGGGCGCAATTCACCCCTCCACTTT. Its translation: CASSGLGFSVTGRNSPLHF.

CDR3 DNA sequence: TGTGCCAGCAGTTTGGCAGGGGGCTGGGAGACCCAGTACTTC. Translating it yields CASSLAGGWETQYF. The gene calls are TRBV6-5 and TRBJ2-5, with TRBD1 matching 8 bases. Per germline, CDR1 MNHEY and CDR2 SVGAGI. V was clipped by 4 bases and J by 5 bases; unmatched bases: 6. CDR3 length: 14 amino acids.

The chain recombines TRBV7-9 with TRBJ2-7; D gene uncertain. The CDR3 spans 13 residues. Germline-derived CDR1 and CDR2 are SEHNR and FQNEAQ (reference sequence). Trimming left V 4 bases short and J 3 bases short, with 10 bases between. CDR3 DNA sequence: TGTGCCAGCAGCTCAACACGTTTCTACGAGCAGTACTTC. Its protein product is CASSSTRFYEQYF. Full variable domain (missing parts from reference TRBV7-9 and TRBJ2-7): DTGVSQNPRHKITKRGQNVTFRCDPISEHNRLYWYRQTLGQGPEFLTYFQNEAQLEKSRLLSDRFSAERPKGSFSTLEIQRTEQGDSAMYLCASSSTRFYEQYFGPGTRLTVT.

The chain combines TRBV27 with TRBJ1-6; weak D call: TRBD1 (5 bases). Germline loops: CDR1 MNHEY, CDR2 SMNVEV (reference sequence). This CDR3 has 13 residues. Trimming removed 6 bases at V and 4 bases at J, with 7 bases between. CDR3 protein: CASRDSYNSPLHF. DNA for the CDR3: TGTGCCAGCAGAGACAGTTATAATTCACCCCTCCACTTT.

The J gene is TRBJ1-5, the V gene TRBV18, with 7 bases fitting TRBD1. There are 14 residues in the CDR3. Per the germline V gene, CDR1 is KGHSH and CDR2 is LQKENI. J lost 2 bases, V lost 5 bases, and 3 bases had no gene match. CDR3 coding DNA: TGTGCCAGCTCATCCGGGACAGGCAATCAGCCCCAGCATTTT. The encoded protein is CASSSGTGNQPQHF.

This sequence joins TRBV7-9 and TRBJ1-1; D uncertain. Germline V CDR1 and CDR2: SEHNR, FQNEAQ (reference sequence). Trimming removed 6 bases from V and 1 base from J, with 12 bases in between. The CDR3 has 14 amino acids. In DNA form, the CDR3 reads TGTGCCAGCAGTCTCCCCCCCCCGAACACTGAAGCTTTCTTT. Its translation: CASSLPPPNTEAFF.

This chain joins TRBV11-2 and TRBJ2-7, with 7 bases matching TRBD2. The germline CDR1 and CDR2 sequences are SGHAT and FQNNGV. The V and J ends lost 7 bases and 3 bases, in that order; junction bases with no gene match: 6. This CDR3 is 13 amino acids long. CDR3 protein: CASTQWGGYEQYF. The CDR3 nucleotides are TGTGCCAGCACCCAGTGGGGGGGCTACGAGCAGTACTTC.

The J gene is TRBJ1-1, the V gene TRBV2; no firm D call. CDR3 length equals 13 residues. CDR1 is SNHLY and CDR2 is FYNNEI in the germline V gene. The V gene lost 9 bases and the J gene lost 0 bases, with 11 bases spanning the gap. CDR3 DNA sequence: TGTGCCAGTCCTATCCCCATGAACACTGAAGCTTTCTTT. It yields the protein CASPIPMNTEAFF.

The chain links TRBV2 to TRBJ2-7, with D possibly matching TRBD2 (5 bases). CDR1 is SNHLY and CDR2 is FYNNEI in the germline V gene. This CDR3 has 11 residues. The germline V and J ends were trimmed by 7 bases and 4 bases, with 8 bases remaining between them. The CDR3: CASTGEYEQYF. The CDR3 nucleotides read TGTGCCAGCACCGGGGAATACGAGCAGTACTTC.

V is TRBV5-6 and J is TRBJ1-3, with 11 bases that match TRBD1. The length of the CDR3 is 14 residues. Germline-derived CDR1 and CDR2 are SGHDT and YYEEEE. V lost 6 bases to trimming and J lost 4 bases; unmatched junction nucleotides: 3. The CDR3 DNA reads as TGTGCCAGCACCGGGACAGGGGGAGGAAACACCATATATTTT. Its protein product is CASTGTGGGNTIYF.

The chain employs TRBV7-6 and TRBJ2-2; 10 bases align to TRBD2. CDR1 SGHVS and CDR2 FNYEAQ come from the germline V gene. With 5 bases clipped from V and 6 bases from J, the junction kept 9 bases outside the gene matches. This CDR3 has 16 amino acids. The CDR3 spells CASSPRAGGRAGELFF. The CDR3 DNA reads TGTGCCAGCAGCCCTCGAGCGGGGGGGCGGGCCGGGGAGCTGTTTTTT.

V gene TRBV29-1 combines with J gene TRBJ1-6; 10 bases align to TRBD1. CDR1 and CDR2 (germline): SQVTM, ANQGSEA. Trimming cost V 6 bases and J 10 bases; bases outside gene matches: 9. The CDR3 covers 14 residues. CDR3 sequence: CSVSDGQGESPLHF. CDR3 DNA: TGCAGCGTCTCCGATGGACAGGGGGAGTCACCCCTCCACTTT.

This clone was picked up a small number of times. The V gene is TRBV10-3, the J gene TRBJ2-2; TRBD2 matches 10 bases. CDR3 length: 15 amino acids. The V and J ends lost 4 bases and 1 base, in that order; junction bases with no gene match: 0. CDR1 and CDR2 (germline): ENHRY, SYGVKD. The chain's CDR3 is CAISGLAGNTGELFF. The DNA for the CDR3 is TGTGCCATCAGTGGACTAGCGGGGAACACCGGGGAGCTGTTTTTT.

The chain combines TRBV29-1 with TRBJ1-5, with 10 bases identical to TRBD1. V lost 7 bases, J lost 4 bases, and 4 bases stayed unmatched. Germline CDR1 SQVTM, CDR2 ANQGSEA. This CDR3 spans 13 amino acids. CDR3 protein: CSATGGGNQPQHF. CDR3 DNA sequence: TGCAGCGCGACAGGGGGCGGAAATCAGCCCCAGCATTTT.

This chain links TRBV30 with TRBJ2-1; 14 nucleotides line up with TRBD2. The CDR3 is 19 residues long. V lost 2 bases and J lost 4; bases outside the gene matches: 13. CDR1 is GTSNPN, CDR2 SVGIG, per germline (reference sequence). DNA for the CDR3: TGTGCCTGGAGTCCTTGGACTAGCGGGGGGCGAGGTCCGTACAATGAGCAGTTCTTC. It is translated as CAWSPWTSGGRGPYNEQFF.

The chain combines TRBV2 with TRBJ1-4, with 10 bases aligning to TRBD1. V lost 5 bases, J lost 4 bases, and 4 bases stayed unmatched. This CDR3 comprises 15 residues. Looked up from germline, CDR1 is SNHLY and CDR2 is FYNNEI. The CDR3 bases are TGTGCCAGCAGTTACCGGGACAGGGGTAATGAAAAACTGTTTTTT. This sequence encodes CASSYRDRGNEKLFF. Looking up the rest from reference TRBV2 and TRBJ1-4 gives the full variable domain: EPEVTQTPSHQVTQMGQEVILRCVPISNHLYFYWYRQILGQKVEFLVSFYNNEISEKSEIFDDQFSVERPDGSNFTLKIRSTKLEDSAMYFCASSYRDRGNEKLFFGSGTQLSVL.

This chain connects TRBV15 to TRBJ2-7; 7 positions match TRBD2. Germline V CDR1 and CDR2: LNHNV, YYDKDF (reference sequence). This CDR3 spans 17 amino acids. The ends lost 3 bases at V and 2 bases at J; junction bases unmatched: 13. CDR3 amino acids: CATSSDPSGVVAYEQYF. DNA for the CDR3: TGTGCCACCAGCAGTGACCCTAGCGGCGTTGTGGCCTACGAGCAGTACTTC.

The gene calls are TRBV9 and TRBJ1-5; D call uncertain. This CDR3 is 15 amino acids long. V shed 0 bases and J shed 6 bases, with 13 bases lying between them. CDR1 and CDR2 from the germline V gene are SGDLS and YYNGEE. CDR3 DNA: TGTGCCAGCAGCGTAGGCGGGGAAGGGTTTCAGCCCCAGCATTTT. Encoded protein: CASSVGGEGFQPQHF.

V usage is TRBV2 and J usage is TRBJ1-6; 7 bases line up with TRBD1. This CDR3 comprises 13 residues. The J segment lost 7 bases and the V segment lost 8 bases, leaving 5 bases of the junction unmatched. Germline CDR1 and CDR2: SNHLY and FYNNEI. CDR3 loop: CASLGTENSPLHF. In DNA form, the CDR3 reads TGTGCCAGCCTTGGGACAGAAAATTCACCCCTCCACTTT.

The chain has TRBV19 and TRBJ2-3; the match to TRBD2 covers 14 bases. CDR1 and CDR2 from the germline V gene are LNHDA and SQIVND (reference sequence). The CDR3 runs 17 residues. Trimming took 5 bases from V and 1 from J; bases not matched to a gene: 5. In nucleotides, the CDR3 is TGTGCCAGTAGTCCACCGGGACTAGCGGGGGGCACAGATACGCAGTATTTT. Translating it yields CASSPPGLAGGTDTQYF.

CDR3 sequence (DNA): TGTGCCAGCAGCCTAGTGGGGCGGCCCATGGGGGATACGCAGTATTTT. Its protein product is CASSLVGRPMGDTQYF. V is TRBV5-5 and J is TRBJ2-3, with D maybe TRBD1 (5 bases). Trimming shortened V by 4 bases and J by 6 bases, and 21 bases separated the two germline ends. CDR3 length: 16 amino acids. Germline assignment: CDR1 SGHKS and CDR2 YYEKEE (reference sequence).

The rearrangement joins TRBV7-9 to TRBJ2-7; D might be TRBD1 (6 bases). The CDR3 is 16 amino acids. Germline loops: CDR1 SEHNR, CDR2 FQNEAQ (reference sequence). Trimming took off 5 bases at V and 4 bases at J, with 21 bases between the two ends. The CDR3 protein is CASSPPVVGQIYEQYF. The CDR3 DNA is TGTGCCAGCAGCCCGCCCGTGGTTGGACAGATATACGAGCAGTACTTC.

This clone was detected once. CDR3 protein: CASSPRQASTSGNTIYF. The CDR3 region has the DNA TGTGCCAGCTCCCCCCGACAAGCCTCTACCTCTGGAAACACCATATATTTT. The J gene is TRBJ1-3, the V gene TRBV18; D gene ambiguous. The germline V gene has CDR1 KGHSH and CDR2 LQKENI. This CDR3 has 17 residues. V lost 6 bases and J lost 0, with 18 bases in between.

This clone was detected a few times. The chain combines TRBV10-3 with TRBJ1-1; 7 bases agree with TRBD1. Germline loops: CDR1 ENHRY, CDR2 SYGVKD. The CDR3 sequence is 15 residues long. Losses at the gene ends were 11 bases for V and 5 bases for J; bases not matched to a gene: 17. CDR3 region: CALQGGESPGTEAFF. The CDR3, as DNA: TGTGCCCTGCAGGGGGGTGAGTCCCCAGGGACTGAAGCTTTCTTT.